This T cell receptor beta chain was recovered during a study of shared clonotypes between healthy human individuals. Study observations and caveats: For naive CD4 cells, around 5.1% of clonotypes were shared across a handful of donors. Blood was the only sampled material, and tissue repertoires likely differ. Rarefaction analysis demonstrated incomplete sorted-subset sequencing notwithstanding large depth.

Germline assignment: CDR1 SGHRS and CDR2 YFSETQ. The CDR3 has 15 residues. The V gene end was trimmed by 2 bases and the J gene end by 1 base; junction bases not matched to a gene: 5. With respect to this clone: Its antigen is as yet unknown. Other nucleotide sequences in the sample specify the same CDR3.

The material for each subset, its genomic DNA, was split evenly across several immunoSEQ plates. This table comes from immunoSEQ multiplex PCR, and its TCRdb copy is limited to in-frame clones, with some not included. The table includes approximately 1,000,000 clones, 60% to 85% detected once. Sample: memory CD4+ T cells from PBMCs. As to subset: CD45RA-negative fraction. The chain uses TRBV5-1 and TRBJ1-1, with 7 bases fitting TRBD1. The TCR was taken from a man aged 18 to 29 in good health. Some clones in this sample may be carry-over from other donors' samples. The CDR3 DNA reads TGCGCCAGCAGCTTAGGGACAGTCCGGAACACTGAAGCTTTCTTT. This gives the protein CASSLGTVRNTEAFF.